This T cell receptor (beta chain) stems from a study of identifying expanded T cells in peripheral blood. Germline trimming cut 4 bases from V and 10 bases from J; bases unmatched to any gene: 10. The CDR3 is made up of 13 amino acids. The germline V gene has CDR1 SGHNT and CDR2 YYREEE (reference sequence). Libraries were prepared by immunoSEQ multiplex PCR; TCRdb keeps only in-frame clonotypes and omits some of them. The sample has roughly 61,000 clones, more than 70% seen once; the top ten hold roughly 3.5%. This clone was recorded only once. The chain combines TRBV5-4 with TRBJ1-2, with 7 positions matching TRBD1. Sequencing was carried out using blood. This sequence was found in a person between 18 and 75 years old in good health. This chain's CDR3 is CASSLDRVISYTF. The CDR3, as DNA: TGTGCCAGCAGCCTCGACAGGGTAATATCCTACACCTTC.